The 32 T cell receptor beta chains listed next were all sequenced from one sample in a study of blood T cell repertoires in COVID-19. Assay: immunoSEQ multiplex PCR; the TCRdb copy retains only in-frame clones and omits some. The table shows 340,000 or so clones, with around 83% occurring only once. The sequenced sample was peripheral blood. The receptors derive from a man aged 30-40 years with active or convalescent COVID-19.

V gene TRBV28 combines with J gene TRBJ2-2; 8 bases agree with TRBD2. V shed 4 bases, J shed 6 bases, and the junction held 7 bases outside the gene matches. CDR1 and CDR2 from the germline V gene are MDHEN and SYDVKM. This CDR3 spans 15 amino acids. CDR3 nucleotide sequence: TGTGCCAGCAGTTCCCCCTTCGGGGGGGCCGGGGAGCTGTTTTTT. Translating gives CASSSPFGGAGELFF.

V is TRBV27 and J is TRBJ1-4; 7 bases align to TRBD1. The J segment lost 4 bases and the V segment lost 6 bases, leaving 5 bases of the junction unmatched. Germline V CDR1 and CDR2: MNHEY, SMNVEV (reference sequence). There are 14 residues in the CDR3. The CDR3 sequence is CASREDRYNEKLFF. The CDR3 region has the DNA TGTGCCAGCAGGGAGGACAGGTATAATGAAAAACTGTTTTTT.

This clone was counted a few times. V usage is TRBV7-8 and J usage is TRBJ2-7; D is unclear. This CDR3 region has 13 residues. Germline CDR1 is SGHVS and CDR2 is FQNEAQ. V was shortened by 5 bases and J by 2 bases, with 10 bases between the two germline ends. The CDR3, as DNA: TGTGCCAGCAGCCTACGACTTGCCTACGAGCAGTACTTC. Amino acid sequence: CASSLRLAYEQYF. The complete variable domain, with remaining parts taken from reference TRBV7-8 and TRBJ2-7, reads GAGVSQSPRYKVAKRGQDVALRCDPISGHVSLFWYQQALGQGPEFLTYFQNEAQLDKSGLPSDRFFAERPEGSVSTLKIQRTQQEDSAVYLCASSLRLAYEQYFGPGTRLTVT.

The chain recombines TRBV6-6 with TRBJ1-5; 7 nucleotides match TRBD1. The germline V gene has CDR1 MNHNY and CDR2 SVGAGI (reference sequence). V shed 7 bases, J shed 6 bases, and the junction held 9 bases outside the gene matches. There are 14 residues in the CDR3. The CDR3 loop reads CASIGDSLGQPQHF. The CDR3 DNA reads as TGTGCCAGCATCGGGGACAGCCTCGGTCAGCCCCAGCATTTT.

This rearrangement joins TRBV21-1 to TRBJ2-7; the table's D call TRBD1 went unverified against the DNA. TRBV21-1 counts as a pseudogene. This CDR3 region has 16 residues. DNA of the CDR3: TGTGCCAGCAGCAAAGCTTTACAGGGGGTATCCTACGAGCAGTACTTC. Amino acids: CASSKALQGVSYEQYF.

The CDR3 reads CSVERGPQDTEAFF. The CDR3 nucleotides read TGCAGCGTTGAGCGGGGTCCACAGGACACTGAAGCTTTCTTT. The chain carries TRBV29-1 and TRBJ1-1; possibly TRBD1 for D (5 bases). CDR1 SQVTM and CDR2 ANQGSEA come from the germline V gene. Trimming removed 3 bases from V and 3 bases from J, with 14 bases in between. The CDR3 is 14 residues long.

The chain joins TRBV25-1 to TRBJ2-1; 10 nucleotides agree with TRBD2. After removal of 1 base from V and 1 base from J, the junction contained 4 bases not matched to a gene. Germline CDR1 is MGHDK and CDR2 is SYGVNS. The CDR3 has 17 residues. The chain's CDR3 is CASSEWGLASSYNEQFF. DNA for the CDR3: TGTGCCAGCAGTGAATGGGGACTAGCGAGTTCCTACAATGAGCAGTTCTTC.

This chain connects TRBV11-3 to TRBJ2-3, with D uncertain. This CDR3 is 12 amino acids long. V dropped 4 bases and J dropped 10 bases, with 12 bases sitting between them. The germline V gene encodes CDR1 SGHNT and CDR2 YENEEA. CDR3 in amino acids: CASSSVGRAQYF. CDR3 coding DNA: TGTGCCAGCAGCTCAGTGGGTCGGGCGCAGTATTTT.

The chain employs TRBV19 and TRBJ1-2; the D is unclear. Per germline, CDR1 LNHDA and CDR2 SQIVND (reference sequence). The V end was cut by 5 bases, the J end by 2 bases, with 12 bases between. CDR3 size: 14 residues. The CDR3 spells CASSERRENYGYTF. In DNA form, the CDR3 reads TGTGCCAGTAGTGAACGACGGGAAAACTATGGCTACACCTTC.

The rearrangement links TRBV7-8 to TRBJ1-5; D unresolved. Germline-derived CDR1 and CDR2 are SGHVS and FQNEAQ. The CDR3 consists of 14 residues. V was pared by 1 base and J by 7 bases, with 11 bases between. The CDR3 loop reads CASSLGPSGQPQHF. The CDR3 coding sequence is TGTGCCAGCAGCTTAGGCCCCTCGGGGCAGCCCCAGCATTTT.

This sequence joins TRBV6-5 and TRBJ1-5, with D tentatively TRBD1 (6 bases). V lost 7 bases to trimming and J lost 5 bases, with 15 bases between them. The germline V gene has CDR1 MNHEY and CDR2 SVGAGI. The CDR3 is 14 amino acids. The chain's CDR3 is CASIRSRGDQPQHF. CDR3 DNA: TGTGCCAGCATCCGATCCAGGGGAGATCAGCCCCAGCATTTT.

The count of this clone is one. V usage is TRBV4-1 and J usage is TRBJ1-5; D is undetermined. The CDR3 runs 14 residues. Germline V gene data show CDR1 as MGHRA and CDR2 as YSYEKL. V was pared by 0 bases and J by 4 bases, with 7 bases between. CDR3 amino acids: CASSQDPRNQPQHF. The CDR3 DNA follows: TGCGCCAGCAGCCAAGATCCGAGGAATCAGCCCCAGCATTTT.

This sequence joins TRBV5-4 and TRBJ2-5; 8 bases line up with TRBD1. After removal of 2 bases from V and 1 base from J, the junction contained 1 base not matched to a gene. This CDR3 has 14 residues. Germline lookup yields CDR1 SGHNT and CDR2 YYREEE (reference sequence). The CDR3 bases are TGTGCCAGCAGCTTCAGGGGGCCCCAAGAGACCCAGTACTTC. It translates to CASSFRGPQETQYF.

The rearrangement links TRBV19 to TRBJ1-5; 9 bases are a match to TRBD1. This CDR3 is 14 amino acids long. Trimming at V came to 4 bases and at J to 7 bases, leaving 5 bases not matched to a gene. CDR1 is LNHDA and CDR2 is SQIVND in the germline V gene (reference sequence). In DNA, the CDR3 is TGTGCCAGTAGTACGACAGGGGGGAGGCAGCCCCAGCATTTT. As protein: CASSTTGGRQPQHF.

This sequence joins TRBV30 and TRBJ1-4, with 8 nucleotides matching TRBD1. The CDR3 sequence is 11 residues long. In germline, CDR1 is GTSNPN, CDR2 SVGIG (reference sequence). V lost 5 bases and J lost 8; bases outside the gene matches: 1. The CDR3 loop reads CAWSGGEKLFF. The DNA for the CDR3 is TGTGCCTGGTCAGGGGGCGAAAAACTGTTTTTT.

The chain uses TRBV11-3 and TRBJ2-5; D might be TRBD2 (6 bases). V lost 3 bases to trimming and J lost 5 bases, with 13 bases between them. Germline V gene lookup returns CDR1 SGHNT and CDR2 YENEEA. The CDR3 contains 14 residues. CDR3 nucleotide sequence: TGTGCCAGCAGCTTCGGGCCGGAGGGGGAGACCCAGTACTTC. It is translated as CASSFGPEGETQYF.

For the CDR3, the DNA is TGTGCCTGGAACAGGGGGGAAGCCTACGAGCAGTACTTC. It is translated as CAWNRGEAYEQYF. This chain connects TRBV30 to TRBJ2-7, with 8 bases aligning to TRBD1. V lost 4 bases and J lost 2; bases outside the gene matches: 4. CDR1 GTSNPN and CDR2 SVGIG come from the germline V gene (reference sequence). The CDR3 has 13 amino acids.

The chain is built from TRBV29-1 and TRBJ2-5; TRBD2 is a possible D gene (6 bases). V dropped 6 bases and J dropped 4 bases, with 18 bases sitting between them. This CDR3 region has 14 residues. The germline V gene encodes CDR1 SQVTM and CDR2 ANQGSEA. The CDR3 sequence: CSVGAGSVGETQYF. The CDR3 coding sequence is TGCAGCGTCGGTGCCGGGAGTGTGGGAGAGACCCAGTACTTC.

The chain uses TRBV3-1 (or the pseudogene TRBV3-2) and TRBJ1-3; D call uncertain. CDR3 size: 15 residues. CDR1 is LGHDT and CDR2 is YNNKEL in the germline V gene (reference sequence). Trimming removed 3 bases from V and 3 bases from J, with 12 bases in between. The CDR3 DNA follows: TGTGCCAGCAGCCAGGCGACCGGGAGTGGAAACACCATATATTTT. It is translated as CASSQATGSGNTIYF.

The chain carries TRBV9 and TRBJ2-2, with 7 bases aligning to TRBD1. Trimming removed 3 bases from V and 7 bases from J; junction bases left unmatched: 9. CDR3 length: 15 residues. CDR1 SGDLS and CDR2 YYNGEE come from the germline V gene. The CDR3, as DNA: TGTGCCAGCAGCGATTGGACAGGTTTGCACGGGGAGCTGTTTTTT. Encoded protein: CASSDWTGLHGELFF.

This clone was observed a few times. The chain joins TRBV5-5 to TRBJ1-5; 10 bases align to TRBD1. The CDR3 runs to 16 residues. Germline V gene data show CDR1 as SGHKS and CDR2 as YYEKEE (reference sequence). V trimming: 1 base; J trimming: 5 bases; junction bases outside the gene matches: 6. The CDR3 sequence is CASSLTGTGDHQPQHF. In DNA, the CDR3 is TGTGCCAGCAGCTTGACCGGGACAGGGGATCATCAGCCCCAGCATTTT.

V usage is TRBV5-4 and J usage is TRBJ2-3, with TRBD2 matching 11 bases. V gave up 1 base and J gave up 6 bases; unmatched junction bases: 7. The CDR3 is 16 amino acids. CDR1 SGHNT and CDR2 YYREEE come from the germline V gene (reference sequence). The CDR3 spells CASSLKGTSGWDTQYF. In DNA form, the CDR3 reads TGTGCCAGCAGCTTGAAAGGGACTAGCGGTTGGGATACGCAGTATTTT.

In nucleotides, the CDR3 is TGTGCCAGCTCGGAAAAAGCGGGAGTCGCCTACGAGCAGTACTTC. Protein sequence: CASSEKAGVAYEQYF. V and J are TRBV18 and TRBJ2-7; 8 bases agree with TRBD2. The CDR3 has 15 residues. Germline CDR1 is KGHSH and CDR2 is LQKENI. J was trimmed by 2 bases and V by 6 bases; bases with no gene match: 9.

This chain connects TRBV2 to TRBJ1-4; 7 nucleotides agree with TRBD1. The ends lost 5 bases at V and 6 bases at J; junction bases unmatched: 3. Germline CDR1 and CDR2: SNHLY and FYNNEI. This CDR3 spans 13 amino acids. CDR3 DNA: TGTGCCAGCAGTTACAGGGGTGATGAAAAACTGTTTTTT. Amino acid sequence: CASSYRGDEKLFF.

The chain employs TRBV19 and TRBJ2-1; the match to TRBD2 covers 11 bases. The CDR3 sequence is 17 residues long. V shed 1 base, J shed 5 bases, and the junction held 7 bases outside the gene matches. The germline gives CDR1 LNHDA, CDR2 SQIVND (reference sequence). This CDR3 is CASSIAASGRKDNEQFF. CDR3 nucleotide sequence: TGTGCCAGTAGTATAGCGGCTAGCGGGAGGAAGGACAATGAGCAGTTCTTC. The full variable domain, with the rest looked up from reference TRBV19 and TRBJ2-1, is DGGITQSPKYLFRKEGQNVTLSCEQNLNHDAMYWYRQDPGQGLRLIYYSQIVNDFQKGDIAEGYSVSREKKESFPLTVTSAQKNPTAFYLCASSIAASGRKDNEQFFGPGTRLTVL.

The chain is built from TRBV2 and TRBJ2-3; a weak D match, TRBD2 (6 bases). V was trimmed by 8 bases and J by 6 bases, leaving 12 bases between them. The CDR3 covers 12 residues. Germline CDR1 is SNHLY and CDR2 is FYNNEI. The CDR3 DNA is TGTGCCAGCCAACTAGCAGCGGATACGCAGTATTTT. Protein sequence: CASQLAADTQYF.

The chain uses TRBV4-3 and TRBJ2-3, with D unresolved. V was cut by 5 bases and J by 6 bases, with 12 bases left in between. This CDR3 is built from 13 residues. CDR1 is LGHNA, CDR2 YSLEER, per germline. CDR3 nucleotides: TGCGCCAGCAGCTCCAGCCTCGGGGATACGCAGTATTTT. Residues: CASSSSLGDTQYF.

The V and J genes are TRBV3-1 (or the pseudogene TRBV3-2) and TRBJ1-3; TRBD1 aligns across 8 bases. V shed 5 bases and J 1 base; nucleotides not matched to a gene: 1. Germline-derived CDR1 and CDR2 are LGHDT and YNNKEL (reference sequence). The CDR3 contains 14 residues. The CDR3 nucleotides are TGTGCCAGCAGCGACAGGGGATCTGGAAACACCATATATTTT. Protein product: CASSDRGSGNTIYF.

This clone has only one observation. The chain carries TRBV9 and TRBJ2-3, with TRBD2 identical over 10 bases. The length of the CDR3 is 17 residues. Trimming at V came to 4 bases and at J to 0 bases, leaving 8 bases not matched to a gene. Germline CDR1 SGDLS, CDR2 YYNGEE. The CDR3 DNA is TGTGCCAGCAGCCCCCACGGTAGCGGGGGGAGCACAGATACGCAGTATTTT. The encoded protein is CASSPHGSGGSTDTQYF.

This chain connects TRBV3-1 (or the pseudogene TRBV3-2) to TRBJ2-3; TRBD2 might be the D (5 bases). This CDR3 has 17 residues. V gave up 5 bases and J gave up 2 bases, with 20 bases separating them. CDR1 is LGHDT, CDR2 YNNKEL, per germline (reference sequence). CDR3 in DNA: TGTGCCAGCAGCTCAAGGCGACCTGCGGGTTCCACAGATACGCAGTATTTT. Translation gives CASSSRRPAGSTDTQYF.

V usage is TRBV3-1 (or the pseudogene TRBV3-2) and J usage is TRBJ2-3; no definite D call. The length of the CDR3 is 11 residues. Germline CDR1 LGHDT, CDR2 YNNKEL (reference sequence). V lost 6 bases to trimming and J lost 3 bases, with 4 bases between them. The CDR3 DNA reads as TGTGCCAGCAGGACTACAGATACGCAGTATTTT. The encoded protein is CASRTTDTQYF.

This clone was seen once. The chain links TRBV7-6 to TRBJ2-7; 9 bases fit TRBD2. The CDR3 has 15 residues. V was pared by 6 bases and J by 1 base, with 7 bases of the junction left unmatched. Germline lookup yields CDR1 SGHVS and CDR2 FNYEAQ. The CDR3: CASSSISGRSYEQYF. The CDR3 bases are TGTGCCAGCAGTTCCATCAGCGGGAGGTCCTACGAGCAGTACTTC.